This T cell receptor beta chain was recorded in a study of blood T cell repertoires in COVID-19. Study information: There were acute and convalescent COVID-19 samples, and they came from the United States, Italy and Spain. The analysed material was cDNA or gDNA that came from T cells, B-cell-depleted T cells, or PBMCs.

As processed by the authors: Reference gene primer amplification gave nucleated cell count estimates. Profiled with immunoSEQ multiplex PCR; TCRdb holds only in-frame clones, not every one. Clone size and V and J calls were adopted from that table, with D and trimming inferred from the DNA. Among a few hundred thousand clones listed, roughly 80% were seen once. The CDR3 runs to 13 residues. Germline V gene sequence: CDR1 LNHDA, CDR2 SQIVND (reference sequence). The V and J ends lost 3 bases and 2 bases respectively, with 8 bases between them. Specimen: peripheral blood. The gene calls are TRBV19 and TRBJ2-7; perhaps TRBD1 as D (5 bases). This TCR came from a human donor in a cohort sampled during active COVID-19. The CDR3: CASSMRTTYEQYF. In DNA, the CDR3 is TGTGCCAGTAGTATGCGGACAACCTACGAGCAGTACTTC.